This T cell receptor (beta chain) was observed in a study of PD-L1 blockade in urothelial cancer. Study-wide background: Blood was subjected to analysis at 3 weeks (second dose) and 6 weeks following treatment start. Study-wide results and caveats: Durable-benefit patients showed greater tumor-associated blood clone expansion at 3 weeks. Below-median pretreatment blood TCR clonality was associated with improved progression-free and overall survival.

Note on this clone: Its antigen is not known.

TCRdb's copy holds only in-frame clones and misses some; the assay was immunoSEQ multiplex PCR. The sample has tens of thousands of clones; about 85% are singletons. The sample here was PBMCs, taken around atezolizumab (anti-PD-L1) treatment. This TCR was recovered from a man aged 55 to 69 with urothelial cancer.

CDR3 amino acids: CASSLDSVGNQPQHF. CDR3 DNA: TGCGCCAGCAGCTTGGACAGTGTCGGCAATCAGCCCCAGCATTTT. This chain connects TRBV5-1 to TRBJ1-5; D unclear. V was shortened by 0 bases and J by 2 bases, with 9 bases between the two germline ends. This CDR3 region has 15 residues. Germline loops: CDR1 SGHRS, CDR2 YFSETQ. The full variable domain, its missing parts supplied by reference TRBV5-1 and TRBJ1-5, is KAGVTQTPRYLIKTRGQQVTLSCSPISGHRSVSWYQQTPGQGLQFLFEYFSETQRNKGNFPGRFSGRQFSNSRSEMNVSTLELGDSALYLCASSLDSVGNQPQHFGDGTRLSIL.